This T cell receptor beta chain was documented in a study of T-cell reconstitution after alpha-beta-depleted transplantation in children. V lost 0 bases and J lost 7, with 12 bases in between. From germline, CDR1 is DFQATT and CDR2 SNEGSKA (reference sequence). The CDR3 has 14 residues. This clonotype was counted only a few times. During its preparation, the TCRbeta library received unique molecular identifiers. TCRdb itself ran the PCR reads through MiXCR, one entry per CDR3 protein. The data contain about 500,000 distinct CDR3 sequences, approximately 32% of them singletons. The sample consisted of PBMCs from the stem cell graft donor, taken from the stem cell graft. This chain uses TRBV20-1 with TRBJ1-4; a possible D gene is TRBD1 (5 bases). This TCR came from a human donor who donated a stem cell graft to a child with aplastic anemia. The chain's CDR3 is CSARDTGRSEKLFF. DNA of the CDR3: TGCAGTGCTAGAGATACAGGAAGGTCTGAAAAACTGTTTTTT.